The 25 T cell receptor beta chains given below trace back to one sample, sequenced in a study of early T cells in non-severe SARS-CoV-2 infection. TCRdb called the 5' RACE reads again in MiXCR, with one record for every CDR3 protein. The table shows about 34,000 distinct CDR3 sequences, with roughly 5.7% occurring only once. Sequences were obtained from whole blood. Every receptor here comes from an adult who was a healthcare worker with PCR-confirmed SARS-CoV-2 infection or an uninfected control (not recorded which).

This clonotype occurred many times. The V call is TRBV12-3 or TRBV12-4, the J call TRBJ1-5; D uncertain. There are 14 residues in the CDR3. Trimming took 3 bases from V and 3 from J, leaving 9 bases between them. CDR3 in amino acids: CASSFGQVNQPQHF. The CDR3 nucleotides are TGTGCCAGCAGTTTCGGGCAGGTCAATCAGCCCCAGCATTTT.

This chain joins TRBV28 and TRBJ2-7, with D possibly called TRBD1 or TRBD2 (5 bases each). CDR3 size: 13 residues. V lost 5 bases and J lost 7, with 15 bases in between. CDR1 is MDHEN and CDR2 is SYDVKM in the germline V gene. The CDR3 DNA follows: TGTGCCAGCAGTACCGGGACCCCGGGGGAGCAGTACTTC. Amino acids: CASSTGTPGEQYF.

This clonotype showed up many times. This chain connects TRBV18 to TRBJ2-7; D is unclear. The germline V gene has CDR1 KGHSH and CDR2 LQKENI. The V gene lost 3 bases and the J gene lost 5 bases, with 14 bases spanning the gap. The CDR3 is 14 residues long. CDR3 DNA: TGTGCCAGCTCACCCCCCAGGTTCCCTAACGAGCAGTACTTC. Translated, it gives CASSPPRFPNEQYF.

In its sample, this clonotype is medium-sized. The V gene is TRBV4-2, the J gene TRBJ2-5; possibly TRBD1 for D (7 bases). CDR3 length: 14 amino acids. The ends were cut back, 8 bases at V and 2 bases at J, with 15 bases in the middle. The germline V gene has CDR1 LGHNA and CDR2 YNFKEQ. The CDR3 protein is CASGRDSNQETQYF. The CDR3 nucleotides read TGTGCCAGCGGGCGGGACAGCAATCAAGAGACCCAGTACTTC.

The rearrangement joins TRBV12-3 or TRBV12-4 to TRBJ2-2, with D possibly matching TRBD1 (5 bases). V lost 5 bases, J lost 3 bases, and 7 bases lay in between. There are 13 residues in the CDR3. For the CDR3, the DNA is TGTGCCAGCAGTGGGGCCTACACCGGGGAGCTGTTTTTT. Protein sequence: CASSGAYTGELFF.

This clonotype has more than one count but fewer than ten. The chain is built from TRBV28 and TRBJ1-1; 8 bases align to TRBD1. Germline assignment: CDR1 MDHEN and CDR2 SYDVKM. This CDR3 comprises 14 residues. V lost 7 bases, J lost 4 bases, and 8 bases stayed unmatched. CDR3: CASKGQGLGTEAFF. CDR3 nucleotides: TGTGCCAGCAAAGGACAGGGCCTGGGCACTGAAGCTTTCTTT.

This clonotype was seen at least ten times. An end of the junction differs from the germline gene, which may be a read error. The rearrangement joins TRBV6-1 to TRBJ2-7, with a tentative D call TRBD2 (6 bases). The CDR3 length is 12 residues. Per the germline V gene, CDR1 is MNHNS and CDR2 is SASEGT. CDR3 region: CASRRDSHEQYF. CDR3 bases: TGTGCCAGCAGGCGGGACTCCCACGAGCAGTACTTC.

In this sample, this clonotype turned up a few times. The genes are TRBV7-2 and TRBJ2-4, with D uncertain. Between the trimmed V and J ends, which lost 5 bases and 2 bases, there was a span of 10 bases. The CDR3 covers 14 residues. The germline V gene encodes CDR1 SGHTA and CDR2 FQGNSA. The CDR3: CASSRTSTKNIQYF. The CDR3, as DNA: TGTGCCAGCAGCCGGACGTCAACCAAAAACATTCAGTACTTC. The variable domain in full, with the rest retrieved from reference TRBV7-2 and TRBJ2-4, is GAGVSQSPSNKVTEKGKDVELRCDPISGHTALYWYRQSLGQGLEFLIYFQGNSAPDKSGLPSDRFSAERTGGSVSTLTIQRTQQEDSAVYLCASSRTSTKNIQYFGAGTRLSVL.

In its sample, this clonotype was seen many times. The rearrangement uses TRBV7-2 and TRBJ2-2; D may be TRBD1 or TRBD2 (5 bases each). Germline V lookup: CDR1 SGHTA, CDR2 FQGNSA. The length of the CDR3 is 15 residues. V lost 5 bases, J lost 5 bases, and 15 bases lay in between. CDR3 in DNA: TGTGCCAGCAGCCCGGGACCCCTTCGGACCGGGGAGCTGTTTTTT. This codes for CASSPGPLRTGELFF.

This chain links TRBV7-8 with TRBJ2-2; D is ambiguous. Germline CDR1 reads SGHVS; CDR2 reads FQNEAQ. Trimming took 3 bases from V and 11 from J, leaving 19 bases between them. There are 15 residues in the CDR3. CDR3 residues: CASSLFLGWVAELFF. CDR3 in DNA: TGTGCCAGCAGCTTGTTCTTGGGTTGGGTGGCCGAGCTGTTTTTT.

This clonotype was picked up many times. CDR3 sequence reads: CASTSRHSYNEQFF. The CDR3 DNA reads as TGTGCCAGCACATCACGCCACTCCTACAATGAGCAGTTCTTC. The V and J genes are TRBV12-3 or TRBV12-4 and TRBJ2-1; D uncertain. Trimming shortened V by 7 bases and J by 0 bases, and 10 bases separated the two germline ends. The CDR3 extends over 14 amino acids.

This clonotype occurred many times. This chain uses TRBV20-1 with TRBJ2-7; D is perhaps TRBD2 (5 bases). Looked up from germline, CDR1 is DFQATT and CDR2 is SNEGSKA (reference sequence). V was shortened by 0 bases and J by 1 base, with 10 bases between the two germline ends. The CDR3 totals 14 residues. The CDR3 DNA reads TGCAGTGCTAGAGATGTGAGGGAGTCCTACGAGCAGTACTTC. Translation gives CSARDVRESYEQYF.

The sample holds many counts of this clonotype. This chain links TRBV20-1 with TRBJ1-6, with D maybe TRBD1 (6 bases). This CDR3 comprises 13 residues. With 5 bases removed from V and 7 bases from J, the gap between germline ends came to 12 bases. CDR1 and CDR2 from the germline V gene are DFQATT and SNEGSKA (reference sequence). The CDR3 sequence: CSAAPGVNSPLHF. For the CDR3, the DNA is TGCAGTGCTGCCCCAGGGGTCAATTCACCCCTCCACTTT.

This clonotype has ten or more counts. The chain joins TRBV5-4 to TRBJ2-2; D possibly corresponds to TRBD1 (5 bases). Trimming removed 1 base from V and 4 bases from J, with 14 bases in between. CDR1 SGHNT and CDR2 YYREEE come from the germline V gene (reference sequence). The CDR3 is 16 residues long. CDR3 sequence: CASSLKNRRVTGELFF. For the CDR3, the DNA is TGTGCCAGCAGCTTGAAAAACAGGAGAGTCACCGGGGAGCTGTTTTTT.

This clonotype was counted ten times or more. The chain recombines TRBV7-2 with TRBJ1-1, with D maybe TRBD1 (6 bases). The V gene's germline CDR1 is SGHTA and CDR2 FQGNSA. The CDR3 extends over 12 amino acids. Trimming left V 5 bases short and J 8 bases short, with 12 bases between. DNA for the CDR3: TGTGCCAGCAGCCTGTACCAGGGGGAAGCTTTCTTT. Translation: CASSLYQGEAFF.

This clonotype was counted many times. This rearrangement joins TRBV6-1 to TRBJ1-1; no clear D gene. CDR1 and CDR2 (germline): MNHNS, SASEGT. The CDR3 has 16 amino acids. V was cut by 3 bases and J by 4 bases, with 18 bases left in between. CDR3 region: CASSDLLLGSSTEAFF. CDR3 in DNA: TGTGCCAGCAGTGATCTTTTACTTGGTTCGTCCACTGAAGCTTTCTTT.

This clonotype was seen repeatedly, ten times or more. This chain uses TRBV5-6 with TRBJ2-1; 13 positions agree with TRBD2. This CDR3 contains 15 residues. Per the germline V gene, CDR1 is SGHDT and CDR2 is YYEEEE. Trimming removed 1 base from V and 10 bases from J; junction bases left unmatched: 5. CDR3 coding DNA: TGTGCCAGCAGCTTGTGGGGGACTAGCGGGAACGAGCAGTTCTTC. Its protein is CASSLWGTSGNEQFF.

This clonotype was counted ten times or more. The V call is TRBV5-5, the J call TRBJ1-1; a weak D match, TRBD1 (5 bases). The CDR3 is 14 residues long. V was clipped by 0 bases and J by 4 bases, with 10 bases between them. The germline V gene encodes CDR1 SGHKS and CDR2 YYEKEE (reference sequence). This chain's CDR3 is CASSLDRLVTEAFF. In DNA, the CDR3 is TGTGCCAGCAGCTTGGACAGGCTTGTCACTGAAGCTTTCTTT.

The CDR3 DNA is TGCAGTGCTAGAGATCTCGATACGCAGTATTTT. Its protein is CSARDLDTQYF. The V gene is TRBV20-1, the J gene TRBJ2-3; no clear D gene. Trimming shortened V by 0 bases and J by 6 bases, and 4 bases separated the two germline ends. The CDR3 spans 11 residues. The germline gives CDR1 DFQATT, CDR2 SNEGSKA (reference sequence).

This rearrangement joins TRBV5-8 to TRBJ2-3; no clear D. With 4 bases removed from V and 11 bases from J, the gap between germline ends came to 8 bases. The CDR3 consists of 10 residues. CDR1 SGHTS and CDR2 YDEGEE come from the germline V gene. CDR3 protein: CASSVAKQYF. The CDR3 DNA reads TGTGCCAGCAGCGTTGCGAAGCAGTATTTT.

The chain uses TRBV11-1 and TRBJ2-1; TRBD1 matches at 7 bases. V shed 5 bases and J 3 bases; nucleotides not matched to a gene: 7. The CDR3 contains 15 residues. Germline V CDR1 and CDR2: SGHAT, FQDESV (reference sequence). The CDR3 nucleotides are TGTGCCAGCAGCGAAGAAGGGGGCCGCTACAATGAGCAGTTCTTC. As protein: CASSEEGGRYNEQFF.

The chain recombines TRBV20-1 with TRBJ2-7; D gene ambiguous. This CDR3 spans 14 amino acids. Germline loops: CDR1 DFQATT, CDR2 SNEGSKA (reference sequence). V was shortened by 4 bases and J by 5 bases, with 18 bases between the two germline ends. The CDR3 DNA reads TGCAGTGCTATTTCCCGGCTGTCCTTCGACGAGCAGTACTTC. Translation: CSAISRLSFDEQYF.

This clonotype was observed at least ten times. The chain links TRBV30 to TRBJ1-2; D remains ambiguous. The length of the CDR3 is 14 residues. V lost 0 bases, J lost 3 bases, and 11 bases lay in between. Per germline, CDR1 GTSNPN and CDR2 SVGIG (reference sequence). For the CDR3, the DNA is TGTGCCTGGAGTGTGAGCGGTTCTTACTATGGCTACACCTTC. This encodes CAWSVSGSYYGYTF.

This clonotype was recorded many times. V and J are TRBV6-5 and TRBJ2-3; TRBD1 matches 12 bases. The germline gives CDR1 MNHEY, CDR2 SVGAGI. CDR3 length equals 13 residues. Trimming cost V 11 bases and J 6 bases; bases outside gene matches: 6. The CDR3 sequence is CASGTGGMDTQYF. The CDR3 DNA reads TGTGCCTCTGGGACAGGGGGCATGGATACGCAGTATTTT.

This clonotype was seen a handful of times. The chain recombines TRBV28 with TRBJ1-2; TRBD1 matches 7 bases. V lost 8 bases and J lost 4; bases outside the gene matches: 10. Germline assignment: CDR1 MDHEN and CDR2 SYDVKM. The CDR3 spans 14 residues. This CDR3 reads CASGERGRGYGYTF. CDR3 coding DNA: TGTGCCAGCGGAGAGAGGGGGCGCGGCTATGGCTACACCTTC.